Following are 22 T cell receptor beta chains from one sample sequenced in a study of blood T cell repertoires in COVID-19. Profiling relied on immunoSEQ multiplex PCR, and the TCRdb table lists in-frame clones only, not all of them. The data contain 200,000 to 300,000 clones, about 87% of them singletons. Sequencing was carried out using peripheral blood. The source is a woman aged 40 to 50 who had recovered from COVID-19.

The CDR3 region has the DNA TGCGCCAGCAGCCCTTTCCACCCGGGACAGCGGGGCTACACCTTC. Protein sequence: CASSPFHPGQRGYTF. The rearrangement uses TRBV5-1 and TRBJ1-2; the match to TRBD1 covers 7 bases. V lost 4 bases to trimming and J lost 8 bases; unmatched junction nucleotides: 14. Per germline, CDR1 SGHRS and CDR2 YFSETQ. The CDR3 length is 15 residues.

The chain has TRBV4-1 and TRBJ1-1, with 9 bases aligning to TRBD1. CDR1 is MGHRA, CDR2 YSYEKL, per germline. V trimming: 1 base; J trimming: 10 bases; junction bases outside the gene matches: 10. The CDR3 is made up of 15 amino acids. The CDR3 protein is CASSQGWTGDEGAFF. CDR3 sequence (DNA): TGCGCCAGCAGCCAAGGGTGGACAGGGGATGAGGGAGCTTTCTTT.

CDR3 in DNA: TGTGCCAGCAGCTTCACGCCCGATTACGAGACCGGGGAGCTGTTTTTT. The encoded protein is CASSFTPDYETGELFF. The V gene is TRBV5-8, the J gene TRBJ2-2; D gene unclear. CDR1 SGHTS and CDR2 YDEGEE come from the germline V gene. V dropped 2 bases and J dropped 5 bases, with 16 bases sitting between them. The CDR3 covers 16 residues. The full variable domain, in which reference TRBV5-8 and TRBJ2-2 provide the parts outside the CDR3, is EAGVTQSPTHLIKTRGQQATLRCSPISGHTSVYWYQQALGLGLQFLLWYDEGEERNRGNFPPRFSGRQFPNYSSELNVNALELEDSALYLCASSFTPDYETGELFFGEGSRLTVL.

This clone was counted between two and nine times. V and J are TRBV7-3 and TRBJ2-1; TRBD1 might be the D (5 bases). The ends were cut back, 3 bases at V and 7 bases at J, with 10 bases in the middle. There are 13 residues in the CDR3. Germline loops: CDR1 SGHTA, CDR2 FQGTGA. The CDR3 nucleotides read TGTGCCAGCAGCTTGGCAGGGTCTAATGAGCAGTTCTTC. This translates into CASSLAGSNEQFF.

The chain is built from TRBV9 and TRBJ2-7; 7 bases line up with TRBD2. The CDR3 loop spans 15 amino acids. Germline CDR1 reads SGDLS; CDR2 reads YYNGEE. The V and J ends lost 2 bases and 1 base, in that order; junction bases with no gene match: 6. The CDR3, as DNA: TGTGCCAGCAGCGTGGGGGGGACGGTGTCCTACGAGCAGTACTTC. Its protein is CASSVGGTVSYEQYF. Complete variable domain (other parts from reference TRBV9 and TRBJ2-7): DSGVTQTPKHLITATGQRVTLRCSPRSGDLSVYWYQQSLDQGLQFLIQYYNGEERAKGNILERFSAQQFPDLHSELNLSSLELGDSALYFCASSVGGTVSYEQYFGPGTRLTVT.

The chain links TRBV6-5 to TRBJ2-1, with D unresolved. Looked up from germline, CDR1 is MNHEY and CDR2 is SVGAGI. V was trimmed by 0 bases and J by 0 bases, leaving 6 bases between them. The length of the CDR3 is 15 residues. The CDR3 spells CASSYSLSSYNEQFF. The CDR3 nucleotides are TGTGCCAGCAGTTACTCCCTGAGCTCCTACAATGAGCAGTTCTTC.

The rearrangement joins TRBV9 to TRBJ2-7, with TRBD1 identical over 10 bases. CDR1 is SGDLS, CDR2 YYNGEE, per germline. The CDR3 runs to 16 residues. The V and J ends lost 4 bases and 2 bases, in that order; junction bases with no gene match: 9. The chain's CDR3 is CASSPLAGQGTYEQYF. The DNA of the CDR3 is TGTGCCAGCAGCCCCCTGGCGGGACAGGGGACCTACGAGCAGTACTTC.

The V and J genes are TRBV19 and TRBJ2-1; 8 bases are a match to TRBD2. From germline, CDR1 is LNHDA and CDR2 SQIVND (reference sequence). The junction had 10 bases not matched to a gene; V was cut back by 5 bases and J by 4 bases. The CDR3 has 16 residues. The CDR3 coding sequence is TGTGCCAGTAGTTCCCGACGGGGGGGCCGGTACAATGAGCAGTTCTTC. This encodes CASSSRRGGRYNEQFF.

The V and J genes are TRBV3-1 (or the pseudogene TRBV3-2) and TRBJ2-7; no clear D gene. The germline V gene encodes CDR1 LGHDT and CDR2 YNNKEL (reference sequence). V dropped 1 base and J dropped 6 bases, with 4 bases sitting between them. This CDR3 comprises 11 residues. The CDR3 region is CASSQGREQYF. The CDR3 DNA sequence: TGTGCCAGCAGCCAAGGTCGCGAGCAGTACTTC.

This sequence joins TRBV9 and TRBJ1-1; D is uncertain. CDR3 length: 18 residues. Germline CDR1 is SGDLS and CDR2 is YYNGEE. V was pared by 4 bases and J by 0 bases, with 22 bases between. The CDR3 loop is CASSQRGGEFGLNTEAFF. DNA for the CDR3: TGTGCCAGCAGCCAGCGAGGTGGCGAATTTGGATTGAACACTGAAGCTTTCTTT.

CDR3 region: CASSQTGSGNTIYF. The CDR3 nucleotides read TGTGCCAGCAGCCAGACAGGTTCCGGAAACACCATATATTTT. The chain uses TRBV9 and TRBJ1-3, with D tentatively TRBD1 (6 bases). Trimming pared 4 bases from V and 4 bases from J, leaving 12 bases between. CDR1 SGDLS and CDR2 YYNGEE come from the germline V gene. There are 14 residues in the CDR3.

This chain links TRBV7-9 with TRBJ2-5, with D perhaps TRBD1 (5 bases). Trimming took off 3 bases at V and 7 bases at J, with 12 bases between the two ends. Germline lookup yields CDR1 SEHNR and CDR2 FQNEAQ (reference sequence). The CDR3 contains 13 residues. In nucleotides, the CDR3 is TGTGCCAGCAGCTTTGGGCAGGGTGGGACCCAGTACTTC. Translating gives CASSFGQGGTQYF.

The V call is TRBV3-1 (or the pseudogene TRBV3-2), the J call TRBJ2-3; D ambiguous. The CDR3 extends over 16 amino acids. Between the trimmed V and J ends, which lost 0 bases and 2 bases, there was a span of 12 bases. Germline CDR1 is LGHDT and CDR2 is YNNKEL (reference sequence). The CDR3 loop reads CASSQDLGSNTDTQYF. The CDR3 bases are TGTGCCAGCAGCCAAGATCTTGGTAGTAACACAGATACGCAGTATTTT.

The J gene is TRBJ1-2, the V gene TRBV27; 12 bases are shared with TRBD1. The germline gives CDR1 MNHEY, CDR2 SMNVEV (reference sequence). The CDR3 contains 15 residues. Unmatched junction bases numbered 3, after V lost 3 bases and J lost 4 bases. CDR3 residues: CASSFGTGGLYGYTF. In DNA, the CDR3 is TGTGCCAGCAGTTTTGGGACAGGGGGCCTCTATGGCTACACCTTC.

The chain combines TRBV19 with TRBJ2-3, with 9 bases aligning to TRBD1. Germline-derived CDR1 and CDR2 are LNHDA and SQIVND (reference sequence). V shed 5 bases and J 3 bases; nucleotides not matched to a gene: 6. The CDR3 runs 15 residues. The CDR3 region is CASSLGDRETDTQYF. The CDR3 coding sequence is TGTGCCAGTAGTCTGGGGGACAGGGAAACAGATACGCAGTATTTT.

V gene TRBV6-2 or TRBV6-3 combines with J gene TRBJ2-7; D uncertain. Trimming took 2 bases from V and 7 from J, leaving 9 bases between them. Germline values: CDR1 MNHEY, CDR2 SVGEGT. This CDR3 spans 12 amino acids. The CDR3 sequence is CASSYPSLEQYF. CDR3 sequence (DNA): TGTGCCAGCAGTTACCCCTCTCTTGAGCAGTACTTC.

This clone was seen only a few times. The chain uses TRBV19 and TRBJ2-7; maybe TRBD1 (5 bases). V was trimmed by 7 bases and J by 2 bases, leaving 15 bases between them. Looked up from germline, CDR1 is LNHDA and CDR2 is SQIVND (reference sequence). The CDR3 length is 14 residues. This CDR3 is CASTRTHQTYEQYF. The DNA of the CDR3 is TGTGCCAGTACCAGGACACATCAAACCTACGAGCAGTACTTC.

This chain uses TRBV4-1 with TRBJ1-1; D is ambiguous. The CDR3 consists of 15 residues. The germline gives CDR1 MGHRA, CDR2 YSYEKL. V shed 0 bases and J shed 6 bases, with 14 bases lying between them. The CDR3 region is CASSQDPSGHPEAFF. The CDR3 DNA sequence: TGCGCCAGCAGCCAAGACCCCAGCGGCCATCCTGAAGCTTTCTTT.

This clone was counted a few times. The chain's CDR3 is CATSSPLWGTSYGYTF. As DNA, the CDR3 is TGTGCCACCAGCAGCCCCCTGTGGGGGACAAGTTATGGCTACACCTTC. The V call is TRBV15, the J call TRBJ1-2; possibly TRBD1 for D (6 bases). The germline CDR1 and CDR2 sequences are LNHNV and YYDKDF (reference sequence). V was shortened by 3 bases and J by 5 bases, with 19 bases between the two germline ends. The CDR3 sequence is 16 residues long.

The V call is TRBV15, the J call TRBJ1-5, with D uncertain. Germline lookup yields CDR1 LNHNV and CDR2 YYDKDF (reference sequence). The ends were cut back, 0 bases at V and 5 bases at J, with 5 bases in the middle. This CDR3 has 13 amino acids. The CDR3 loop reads CATSRERYQPQHF. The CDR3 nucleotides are TGTGCCACCAGCAGAGAGCGCTATCAGCCCCAGCATTTT.

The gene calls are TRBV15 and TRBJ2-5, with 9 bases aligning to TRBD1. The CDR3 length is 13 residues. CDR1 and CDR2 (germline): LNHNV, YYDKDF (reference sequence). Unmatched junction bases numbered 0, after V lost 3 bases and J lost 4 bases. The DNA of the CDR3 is TGTGCCACCAGCAGGGGACAGGGAGAGACCCAGTACTTC. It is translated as CATSRGQGETQYF.

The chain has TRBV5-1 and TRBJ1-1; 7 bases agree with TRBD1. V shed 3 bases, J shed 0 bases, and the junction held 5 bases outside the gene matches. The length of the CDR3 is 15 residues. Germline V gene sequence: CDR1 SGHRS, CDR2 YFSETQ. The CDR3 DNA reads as TGCGCCAGCAGCTCCTTGGGACAGTTGAACACTGAAGCTTTCTTT. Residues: CASSSLGQLNTEAFF.